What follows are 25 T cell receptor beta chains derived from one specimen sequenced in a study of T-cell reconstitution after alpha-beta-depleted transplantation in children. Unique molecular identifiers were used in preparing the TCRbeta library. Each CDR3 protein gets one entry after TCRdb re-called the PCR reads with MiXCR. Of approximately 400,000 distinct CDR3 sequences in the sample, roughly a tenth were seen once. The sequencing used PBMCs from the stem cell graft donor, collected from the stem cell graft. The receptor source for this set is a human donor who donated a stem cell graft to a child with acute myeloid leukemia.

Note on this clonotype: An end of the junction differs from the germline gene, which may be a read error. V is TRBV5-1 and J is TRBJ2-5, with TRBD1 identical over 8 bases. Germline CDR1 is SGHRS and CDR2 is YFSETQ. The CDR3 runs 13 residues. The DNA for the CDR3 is TGCGCCAGCAGCCCAGGGGGCTTGGAGACCCATTACTTC. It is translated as CASSPGGLETHYF.

The CDR3 region is CAWSVAPRATGELFF. The CDR3 DNA follows: TGTGCCTGGAGTGTGGCGCCTAGGGCCACCGGGGAGCTGTTTTTT. The chain combines TRBV30 with TRBJ2-2; D gene unclear. The CDR3 runs to 15 residues. The germline V and J ends were trimmed by 0 bases and 4 bases, with 12 bases remaining between them. The V gene's germline CDR1 is GTSNPN and CDR2 SVGIG (reference sequence).

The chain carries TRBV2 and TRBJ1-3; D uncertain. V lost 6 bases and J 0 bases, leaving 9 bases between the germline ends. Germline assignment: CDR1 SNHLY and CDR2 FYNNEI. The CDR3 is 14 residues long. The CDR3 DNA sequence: TGTGCCAGCAGAGAAACTCTCTCTGGAAACACCATATATTTT. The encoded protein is CASRETLSGNTIYF.

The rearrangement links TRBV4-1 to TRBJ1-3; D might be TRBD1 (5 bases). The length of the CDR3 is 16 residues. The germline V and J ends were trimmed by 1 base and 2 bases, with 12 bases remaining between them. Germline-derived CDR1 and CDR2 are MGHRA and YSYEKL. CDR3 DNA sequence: TGCGCCAGCAGCCAAGTAGGAAGGGACCCTGGAAACACCATATATTTT. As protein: CASSQVGRDPGNTIYF.

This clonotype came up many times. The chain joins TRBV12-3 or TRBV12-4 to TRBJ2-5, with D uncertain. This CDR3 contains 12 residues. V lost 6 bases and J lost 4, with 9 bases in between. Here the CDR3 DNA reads TGTGCCAGCAGCGAGGAAGGAGAGACCCAGTACTTC. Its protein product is CASSEEGETQYF.

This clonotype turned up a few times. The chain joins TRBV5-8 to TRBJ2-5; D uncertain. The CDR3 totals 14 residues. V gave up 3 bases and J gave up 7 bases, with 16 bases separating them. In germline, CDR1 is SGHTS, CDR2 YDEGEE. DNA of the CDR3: TGTGCCAGCAGCTCTCACCTAGAATTGGCGACCCAGTACTTC. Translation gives CASSSHLELATQYF.

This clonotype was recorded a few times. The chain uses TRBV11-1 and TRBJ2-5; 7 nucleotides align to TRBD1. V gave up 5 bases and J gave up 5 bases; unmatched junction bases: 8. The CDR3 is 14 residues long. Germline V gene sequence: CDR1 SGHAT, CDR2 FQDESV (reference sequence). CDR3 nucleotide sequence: TGTGCCAGCAGCACCCGACAGGGAAGCGAGACCCAGTACTTC. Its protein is CASSTRQGSETQYF.

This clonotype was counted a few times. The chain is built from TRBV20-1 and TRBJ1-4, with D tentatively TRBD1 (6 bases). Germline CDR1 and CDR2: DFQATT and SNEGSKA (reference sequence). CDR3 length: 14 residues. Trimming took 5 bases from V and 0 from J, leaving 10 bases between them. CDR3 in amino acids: CSAETGATNEKLFF. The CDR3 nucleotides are TGCAGTGCTGAGACAGGAGCAACTAATGAAAAACTGTTTTTT.

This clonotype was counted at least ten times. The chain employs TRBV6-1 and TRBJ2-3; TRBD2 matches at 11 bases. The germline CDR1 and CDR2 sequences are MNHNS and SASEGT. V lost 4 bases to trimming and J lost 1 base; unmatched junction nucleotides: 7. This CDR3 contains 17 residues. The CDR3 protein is CASSATTSGVRTDTQYF. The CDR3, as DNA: TGTGCCAGCAGTGCGACGACTAGCGGGGTTCGCACAGATACGCAGTATTTT.

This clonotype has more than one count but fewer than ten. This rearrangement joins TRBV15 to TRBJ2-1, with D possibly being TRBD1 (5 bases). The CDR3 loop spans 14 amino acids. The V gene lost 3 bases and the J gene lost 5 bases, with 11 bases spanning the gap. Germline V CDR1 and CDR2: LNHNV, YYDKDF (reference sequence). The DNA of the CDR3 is TGTGCCACCAGCAGCCCGGACACTCACAATGAGCAGTTCTTC. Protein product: CATSSPDTHNEQFF.

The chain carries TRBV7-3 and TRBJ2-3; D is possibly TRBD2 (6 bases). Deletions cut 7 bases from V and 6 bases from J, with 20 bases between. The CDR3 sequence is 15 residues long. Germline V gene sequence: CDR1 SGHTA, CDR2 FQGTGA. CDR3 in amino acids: CASTQGLTSVDTQYF. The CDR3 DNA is TGTGCCAGCACCCAGGGACTGACATCTGTGGATACGCAGTATTTT. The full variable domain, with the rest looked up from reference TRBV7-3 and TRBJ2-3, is GAGVSQTPSNKVTEKGKYVELRCDPISGHTALYWYRQSLGQGPEFLIYFQGTGAADDSGLPNDRFFAVRPEGSVSTLKIQRTERGDSAVYLCASTQGLTSVDTQYFGPGTRLTVL.

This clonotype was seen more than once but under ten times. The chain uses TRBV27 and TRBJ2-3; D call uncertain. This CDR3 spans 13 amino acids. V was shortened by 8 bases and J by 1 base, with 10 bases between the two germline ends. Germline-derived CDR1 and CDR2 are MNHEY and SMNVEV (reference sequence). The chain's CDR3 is CASLQRGTDTQYF. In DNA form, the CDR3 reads TGTGCCAGCCTACAACGGGGCACAGATACGCAGTATTTT.

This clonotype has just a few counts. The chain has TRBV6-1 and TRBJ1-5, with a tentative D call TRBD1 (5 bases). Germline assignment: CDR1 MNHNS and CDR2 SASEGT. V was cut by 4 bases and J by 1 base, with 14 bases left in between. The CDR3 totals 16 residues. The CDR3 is CASSGQGVGSNQPQHF. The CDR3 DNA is TGTGCCAGCAGTGGACAAGGGGTTGGGAGCAATCAGCCCCAGCATTTT.

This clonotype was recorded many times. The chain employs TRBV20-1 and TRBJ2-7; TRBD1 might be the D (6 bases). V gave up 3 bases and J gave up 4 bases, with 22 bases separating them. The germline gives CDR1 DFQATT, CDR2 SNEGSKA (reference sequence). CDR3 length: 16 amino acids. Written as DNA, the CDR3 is TGCAGTGCTAGTGTCCCCGGCCGGCAGGGGCGGTACGAGCAGTACTTC. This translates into CSASVPGRQGRYEQYF.

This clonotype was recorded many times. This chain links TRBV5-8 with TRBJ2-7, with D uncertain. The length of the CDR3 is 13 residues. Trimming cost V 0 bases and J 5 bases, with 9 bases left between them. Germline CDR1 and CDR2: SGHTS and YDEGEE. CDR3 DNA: TGTGCCAGCAGCTTGGACAGCGTCGACGAGCAGTACGTC. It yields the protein CASSLDSVDEQYV.

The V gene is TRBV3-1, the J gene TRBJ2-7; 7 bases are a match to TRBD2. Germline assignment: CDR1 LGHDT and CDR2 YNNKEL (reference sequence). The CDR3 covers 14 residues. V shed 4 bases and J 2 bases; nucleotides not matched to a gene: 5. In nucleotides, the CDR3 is TGTGCCAGCAGCCCCCCGGGACTACCCTACGAGCAGTACTTC. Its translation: CASSPPGLPYEQYF.

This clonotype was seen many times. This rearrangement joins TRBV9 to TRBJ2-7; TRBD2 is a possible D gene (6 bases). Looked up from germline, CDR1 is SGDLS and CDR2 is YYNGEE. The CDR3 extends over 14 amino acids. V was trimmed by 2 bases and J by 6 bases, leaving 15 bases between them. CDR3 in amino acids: CASSVGVTSSEQYF. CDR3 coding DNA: TGTGCCAGCAGCGTCGGAGTAACTAGCTCCGAGCAGTACTTC.

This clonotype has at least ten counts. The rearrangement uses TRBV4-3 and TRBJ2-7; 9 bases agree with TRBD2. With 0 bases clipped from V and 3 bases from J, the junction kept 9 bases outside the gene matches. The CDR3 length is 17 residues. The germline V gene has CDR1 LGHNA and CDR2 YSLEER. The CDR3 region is CASSQDLPSGVFYEQYF. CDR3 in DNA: TGCGCCAGCAGCCAAGATCTCCCTAGCGGGGTCTTCTACGAGCAGTACTTC.

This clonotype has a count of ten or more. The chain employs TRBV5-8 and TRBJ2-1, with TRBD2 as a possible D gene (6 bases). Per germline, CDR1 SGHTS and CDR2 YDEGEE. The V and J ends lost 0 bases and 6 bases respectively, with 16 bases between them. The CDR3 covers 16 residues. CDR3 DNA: TGTGCCAGCAGCTTGGTGTGGAGTTTGGGGGGCAATGAGCAGTTCTTC. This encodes CASSLVWSLGGNEQFF. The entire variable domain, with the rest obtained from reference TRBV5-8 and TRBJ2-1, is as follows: EAGVTQSPTHLIKTRGQQATLRCSPISGHTSVYWYQQALGLGLQFLLWYDEGEERNRGNFPPRFSGRQFPNYSSELNVNALELEDSALYLCASSLVWSLGGNEQFFGPGTRLTVL.

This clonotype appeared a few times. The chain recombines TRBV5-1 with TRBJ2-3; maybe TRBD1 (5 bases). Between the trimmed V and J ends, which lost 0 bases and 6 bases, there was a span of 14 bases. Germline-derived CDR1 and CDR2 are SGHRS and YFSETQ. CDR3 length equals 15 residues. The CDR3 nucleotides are TGCGCCAGCAGCTTGGCCCAGGGCCCTCGTGATACGCAGTATTTT. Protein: CASSLAQGPRDTQYF.

Here the CDR3 reads CASSYSALGQETQYF. The CDR3, as DNA: TGTGCCAGCAGTTACTCGGCCCTCGGGCAAGAGACCCAGTACTTC. The V gene is TRBV6-5, the J gene TRBJ2-5, with D uncertain. V lost 0 bases and J 2 bases, leaving 10 bases between the germline ends. CDR1 and CDR2 from the germline V gene are MNHEY and SVGAGI. The CDR3 is made up of 15 amino acids.

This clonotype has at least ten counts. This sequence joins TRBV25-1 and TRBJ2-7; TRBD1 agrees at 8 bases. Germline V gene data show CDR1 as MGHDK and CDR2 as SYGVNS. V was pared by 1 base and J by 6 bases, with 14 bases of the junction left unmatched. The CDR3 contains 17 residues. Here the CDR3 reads CASSESSVRQGSGEQYF. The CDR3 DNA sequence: TGTGCCAGCAGTGAATCCTCCGTTAGACAGGGGTCTGGCGAGCAGTACTTC.

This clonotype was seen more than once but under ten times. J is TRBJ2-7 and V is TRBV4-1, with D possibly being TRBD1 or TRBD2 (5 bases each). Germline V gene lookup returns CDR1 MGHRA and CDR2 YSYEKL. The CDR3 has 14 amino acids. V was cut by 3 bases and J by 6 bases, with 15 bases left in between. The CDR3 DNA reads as TGCGCCAGCAGCCAGAGGGACCGCTCCGCCGAGCAGTACTTC. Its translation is CASSQRDRSAEQYF.

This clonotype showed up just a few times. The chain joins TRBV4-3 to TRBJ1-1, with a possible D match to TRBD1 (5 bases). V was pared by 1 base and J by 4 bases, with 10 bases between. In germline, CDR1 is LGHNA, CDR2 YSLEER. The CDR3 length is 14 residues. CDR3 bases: TGCGCCAGCAGCCAAGTCGGTAGGGGCACTGAAGCTTTCTTT. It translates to CASSQVGRGTEAFF.

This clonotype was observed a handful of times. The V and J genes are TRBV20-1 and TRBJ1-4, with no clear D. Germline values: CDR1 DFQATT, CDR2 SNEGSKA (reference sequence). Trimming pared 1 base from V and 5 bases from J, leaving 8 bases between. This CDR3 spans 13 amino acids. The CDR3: CSARGSLNEKLFF. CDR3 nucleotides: TGCAGTGCTAGAGGCAGCCTGAATGAAAAACTGTTTTTT.